A selection of T cell receptor beta chains follows, all from one sample in a study of CD8 T cells in Susac syndrome. TCRdb recomputed calls from the immunoSEQ multiplex PCR reads with MiXCR, one row per CDR3 protein. Of about 200,000 distinct CDR3 sequences detected, 85% to 95% appear once; the ten largest clones hold about 0.094%. Sequencing used CD4+ T cells from PBMCs. The receptors come from a human donor in good health. Both conserved end residues are part of each CDR3. The order of the fields is J gene, V gene, CDR3 protein.

TRBJ1-2	TRBV14	CASSQVRTGNYGYTF
TRBJ2-1	TRBV20-1	CSVRTYLGGQFF
TRBJ2-1	TRBV2	CASSELREQFF
TRBJ2-6	TRBV20-1	CSARGSAGSSGANVLTF
TRBJ2-3	TRBV20-1	CSARSIGPLNTQYF
TRBJ2-3	TRBV7-9	CASSLLSADTQYF
TRBJ2-1	TRBV12-3/TRBV12-4	CASSLGVDEQFF
TRBJ1-6	TRBV27	CASSLRTFSASSPLHF
TRBJ1-2	TRBV30	CAWSLGTAQNYGYTF
TRBJ1-6	TRBV20-1	CSARDRGQGSSPLHF
TRBJ2-5	TRBV5-6	CASSLTSGGETQYF
TRBJ2-1	TRBV7-3	CASSSERELFF
TRBJ1-2	TRBV27	CASKLIGATKGYTF
TRBJ1-2	TRBV12-3/TRBV12-4	CASSFSIGGVGYTF
TRBJ2-3	TRBV11-2	CASGWGDLRDTQYF
TRBJ1-1	TRBV29-1	CSVRRERDTEAFF
TRBJ1-1	TRBV29-1	CSVRGNTEAFF
TRBJ1-5	TRBV20-1	CSARVDYAQPQHF
TRBJ2-3	TRBV7-3	CASSLMGGADTQYF
TRBJ2-3	TRBV7-2	CASSLGSGGLFTDTQYF
TRBJ1-2	TRBV20-1	CSLQRMSGYTF
TRBJ2-5	TRBV20-1	CSARLIQGQETQYF
TRBJ2-6	TRBV14	CASSRTSGANVLTF
TRBJ1-5	TRBV15	CATSRESGNGNQPQHF
TRBJ1-6	TRBV14	CASSQVESPLHF
TRBJ2-1	TRBV13	CASRPGVRYNEQFF
TRBJ2-7	TRBV4-3	CASSQDARGRGRQYF
TRBJ2-3	TRBV2	CASNYGTDTQYF
TRBJ1-2	TRBV30	CAWSNRGDYGYTF
TRBJ1-1	TRBV12-3/TRBV12-4	CASTRNTEAFF
TRBJ1-1	TRBV6-5	CASSSKVNTEAFF
TRBJ1-2	TRBV3-1	CASSQDHAGRYGYTF
TRBJ2-1	TRBV27	CASSLSRDRFFYNEQFF